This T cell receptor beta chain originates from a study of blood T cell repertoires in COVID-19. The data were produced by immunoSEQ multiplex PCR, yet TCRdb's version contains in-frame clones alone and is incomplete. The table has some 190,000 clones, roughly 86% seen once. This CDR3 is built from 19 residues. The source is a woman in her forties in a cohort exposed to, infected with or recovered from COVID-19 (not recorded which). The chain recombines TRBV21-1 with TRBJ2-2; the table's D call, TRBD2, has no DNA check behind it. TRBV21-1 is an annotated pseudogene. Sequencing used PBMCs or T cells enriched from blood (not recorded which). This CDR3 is CASSPPVPGSSGRAGELFF. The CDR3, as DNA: TGTGCCAGCAGCCCCCCGGTACCCGGATCTAGCGGGAGGGCCGGGGAGCTGTTTTTT.